This is a list of T cell receptor beta chains from one sample in a study of blood T cell repertoires in COVID-19. TCRdb's copy holds only in-frame clones and misses some; the assay was immunoSEQ multiplex PCR. Here the sample spans some 270,000 clones, approximately 84% being singletons. The sequenced sample consisted of PBMCs or T cells enriched from blood (not recorded which). The receptors originated from a man aged 50 or older who had recovered from COVID-19. Each CDR3 is given with its conserved first and last residue. Fields, in order: J gene, V gene, D gene, clone size, CDR3 DNA, CDR3 protein. A D gene is named only where the DNA matches it firmly. Clone size is shown for a subset of rows, as once, few, many or a class of expanded clone.

>TRBJ2-1|TRBV6-2/TRBV6-3|TRBD2|NA
TGTGCCAGCAGTTACGGGACTAGCGGGGGGCCGTACAATGAGCAGTTCTTC
CASSYGTSGGPYNEQFF
>TRBJ2-2|TRBV2|TRBD1|NA
TGTGCCAGCAGGGGACAGGGGGCTGACACCGGGGAGCTGTTTTTT
CASRGQGADTGELFF
>TRBJ2-4|TRBV13|TRBD1|NA
TGTGCCAGCAGCTTGACAGGGCACAAAAACATTCAGTACTTC
CASSLTGHKNIQYF
>TRBJ1-5|TRBV19|TRBD1|NA
TGTGCCAGTGGAGGGACAGGGGGACTCAATCAGCCCCAGCATTTT
CASGGTGGLNQPQHF
>TRBJ2-3|TRBV10-1|NA|NA
TGCGCCAGCAGTGATAGGAGAGGTAGCACAGATACGCAGTATTTT
CASSDRRGSTDTQYF
>TRBJ2-7|TRBV6-5|TRBD1|NA
TGTGCCAGCAGTTTTCGGGACAGCCCCTACGAGCAGTACTTC
CASSFRDSPYEQYF
>TRBJ1-3|TRBV5-1|NA|few
TGCGCCAGCAGTGAGGAGGCTGGAAACACCATATATTTT
CASSEEAGNTIYF
>TRBJ1-6|TRBV5-1|TRBD1|NA
TGCGCCAGCAGCGAACGGGACAGTTATTCACCCCTCCACTTT
CASSERDSYSPLHF
>TRBJ1-4|TRBV28|NA|NA
TGTGCCAGCAGTCCTCAGGGTCCCGATAATGAAAAACTGTTTTTT
CASSPQGPDNEKLFF
>TRBJ2-7|TRBV6-1|TRBD2|NA
TGTGCCAGCAGTGAAGCATGGGAGGGCGCCTCCTACGAGCAGTACTTC
CASSEAWEGASYEQYF